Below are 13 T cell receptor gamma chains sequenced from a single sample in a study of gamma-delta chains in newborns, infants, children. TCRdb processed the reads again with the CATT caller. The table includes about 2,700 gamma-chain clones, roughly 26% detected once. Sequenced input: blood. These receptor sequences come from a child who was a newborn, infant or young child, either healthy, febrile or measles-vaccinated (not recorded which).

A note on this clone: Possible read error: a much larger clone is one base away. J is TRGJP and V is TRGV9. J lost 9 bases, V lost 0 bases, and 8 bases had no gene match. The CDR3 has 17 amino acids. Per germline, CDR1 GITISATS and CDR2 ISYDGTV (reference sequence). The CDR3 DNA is TGTGCCTTGTGGGAGGTGCATTATGGGTTGGGCAAAAAAATCAAGGTATTT. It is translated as CALWEVHYGLGKKIKVF.

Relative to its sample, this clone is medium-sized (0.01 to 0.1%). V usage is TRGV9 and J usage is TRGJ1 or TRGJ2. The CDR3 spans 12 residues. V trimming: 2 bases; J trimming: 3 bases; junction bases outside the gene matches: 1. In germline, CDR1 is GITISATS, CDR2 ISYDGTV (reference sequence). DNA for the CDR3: TGTGCCTTGTGGGAGGCTTATTATAAGAAACTCTTT. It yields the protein CALWEAYYKKLF.

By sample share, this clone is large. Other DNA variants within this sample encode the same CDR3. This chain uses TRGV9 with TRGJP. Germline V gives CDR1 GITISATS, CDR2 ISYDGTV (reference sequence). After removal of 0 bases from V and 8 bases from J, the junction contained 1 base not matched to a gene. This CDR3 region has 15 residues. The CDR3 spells CALWEVQLGKKIKVF. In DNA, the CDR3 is TGTGCCTTGTGGGAGGTGCAGTTGGGCAAAAAAATCAAGGTATTT.

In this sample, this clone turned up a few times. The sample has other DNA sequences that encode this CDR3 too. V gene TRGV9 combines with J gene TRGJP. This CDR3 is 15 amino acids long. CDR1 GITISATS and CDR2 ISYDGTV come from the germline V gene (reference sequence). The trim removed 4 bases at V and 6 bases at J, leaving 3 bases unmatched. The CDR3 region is CALWETELGKKIKVF. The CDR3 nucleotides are TGTGCCTTGTGGGAAACAGAGTTGGGCAAAAAAATCAAGGTATTT.

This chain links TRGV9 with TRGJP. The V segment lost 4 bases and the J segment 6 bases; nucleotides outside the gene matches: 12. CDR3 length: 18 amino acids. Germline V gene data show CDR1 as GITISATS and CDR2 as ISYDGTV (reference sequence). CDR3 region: CALWDSIMRELGKKIKVF. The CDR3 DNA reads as TGTGCCTTGTGGGATTCTATTATGAGAGAGTTGGGCAAAAAAATCAAGGTATTT.

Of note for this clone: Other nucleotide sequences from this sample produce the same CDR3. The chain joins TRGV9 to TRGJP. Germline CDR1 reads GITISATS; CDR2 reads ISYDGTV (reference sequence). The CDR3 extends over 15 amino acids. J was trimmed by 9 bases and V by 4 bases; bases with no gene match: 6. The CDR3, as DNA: TGTGCCTTGTGGGAAACGGGGTTGGGCAAAAAAATCAAGGTATTT. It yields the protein CALWETGLGKKIKVF.

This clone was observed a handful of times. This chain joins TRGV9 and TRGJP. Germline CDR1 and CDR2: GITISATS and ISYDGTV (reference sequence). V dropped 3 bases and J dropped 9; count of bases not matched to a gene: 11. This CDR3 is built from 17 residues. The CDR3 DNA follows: TGTGCCTTGTGGGAGTACGTCGTGGGGTTGGGCAAAAAAATCAAGGTATTT. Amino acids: CALWEYVVGLGKKIKVF.

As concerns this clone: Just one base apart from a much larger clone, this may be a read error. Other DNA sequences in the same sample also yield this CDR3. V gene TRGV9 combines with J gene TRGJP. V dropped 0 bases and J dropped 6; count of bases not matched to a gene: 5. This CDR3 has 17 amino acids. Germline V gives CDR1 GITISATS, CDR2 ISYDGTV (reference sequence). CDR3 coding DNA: TGTGCCTTGTGGGAGGTGCATCTAGAGTTGGGCAAAAAAATCAAGGTATTT. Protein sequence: CALWEVHLELGKKIKVF.

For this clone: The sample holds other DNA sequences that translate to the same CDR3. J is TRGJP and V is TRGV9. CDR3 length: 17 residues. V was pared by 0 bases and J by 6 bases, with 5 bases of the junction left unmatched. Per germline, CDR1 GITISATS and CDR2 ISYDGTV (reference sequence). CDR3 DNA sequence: TGTGCCTTGTGGGAGGTGCAAGGAGAGTTGGGCAAAAAAATCAAGGTATTT. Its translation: CALWEVQGELGKKIKVF.

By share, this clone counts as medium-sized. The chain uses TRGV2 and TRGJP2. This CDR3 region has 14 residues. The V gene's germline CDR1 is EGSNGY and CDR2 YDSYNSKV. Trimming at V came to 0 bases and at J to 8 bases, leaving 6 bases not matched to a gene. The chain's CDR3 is CATWDGAGDWIKTF. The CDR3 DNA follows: TGTGCCACCTGGGACGGGGCCGGGGATTGGATCAAGACGTTT.

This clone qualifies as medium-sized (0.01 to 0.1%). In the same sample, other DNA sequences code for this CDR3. CDR3 coding DNA: TGTGCCTTGTGGGAGGTGAGGTTGGGCAAAAAAATCAAGGTATTT. The encoded protein is CALWEVRLGKKIKVF. V usage is TRGV9 and J usage is TRGJP. The CDR3 is 15 amino acids. The V gene's germline CDR1 is GITISATS and CDR2 ISYDGTV (reference sequence). V shed 0 bases, J shed 9 bases, and the junction held 2 bases outside the gene matches.

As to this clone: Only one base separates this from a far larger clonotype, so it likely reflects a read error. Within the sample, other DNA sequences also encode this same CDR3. DNA of the CDR3: TGTGCCTTGTGGGAGGTCTCTGTGGAGTTAGGCAAAAAAATCAAGGTATTT. Translation gives CALWEVSVELGKKIKVF. The chain is built from TRGV9 and TRGJP. Germline V CDR1 and CDR2: GITISATS, ISYDGTV (reference sequence). The length of the CDR3 is 17 residues.

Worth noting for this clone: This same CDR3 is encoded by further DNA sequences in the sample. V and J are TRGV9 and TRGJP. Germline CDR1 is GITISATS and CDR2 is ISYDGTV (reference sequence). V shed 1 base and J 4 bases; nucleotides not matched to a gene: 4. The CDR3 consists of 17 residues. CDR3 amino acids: CALWEVSQELGKKIKVF. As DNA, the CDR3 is TGTGCCTTGTGGGAGGTTTCTCAAGAGTTGGGCAAAAAAATCAAGGTATTT.